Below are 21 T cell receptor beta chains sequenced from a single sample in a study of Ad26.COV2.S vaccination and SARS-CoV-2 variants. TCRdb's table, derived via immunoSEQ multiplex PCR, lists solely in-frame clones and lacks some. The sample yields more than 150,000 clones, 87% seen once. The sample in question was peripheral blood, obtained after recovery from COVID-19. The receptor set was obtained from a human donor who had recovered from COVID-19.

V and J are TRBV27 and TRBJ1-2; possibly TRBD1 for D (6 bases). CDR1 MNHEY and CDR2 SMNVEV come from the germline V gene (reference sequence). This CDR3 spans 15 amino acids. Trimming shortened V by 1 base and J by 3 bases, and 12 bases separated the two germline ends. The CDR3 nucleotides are TGTGCCAGCAGTTTATTCGGGGGGCTGGACTATGGCTACACCTTC. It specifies CASSLFGGLDYGYTF.

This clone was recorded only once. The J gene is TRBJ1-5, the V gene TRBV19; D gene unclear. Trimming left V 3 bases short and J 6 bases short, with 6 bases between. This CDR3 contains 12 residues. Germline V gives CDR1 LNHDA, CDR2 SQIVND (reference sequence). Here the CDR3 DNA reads TGTGCCAGTAGTATCGTCGCTCAGCCCCAGCATTTT. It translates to CASSIVAQPQHF. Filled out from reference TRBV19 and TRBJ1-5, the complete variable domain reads DGGITQSPKYLFRKEGQNVTLSCEQNLNHDAMYWYRQDPGQGLRLIYYSQIVNDFQKGDIAEGYSVSREKKESFPLTVTSAQKNPTAFYLCASSIVAQPQHFGDGTRLSIL.

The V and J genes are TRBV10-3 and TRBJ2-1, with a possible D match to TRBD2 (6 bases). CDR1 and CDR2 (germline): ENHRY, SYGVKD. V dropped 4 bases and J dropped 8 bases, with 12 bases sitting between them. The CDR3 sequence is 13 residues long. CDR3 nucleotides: TGTGCCATCAGTGGACTAGTCGAAGATGAGCAGTTCTTC. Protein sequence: CAISGLVEDEQFF.

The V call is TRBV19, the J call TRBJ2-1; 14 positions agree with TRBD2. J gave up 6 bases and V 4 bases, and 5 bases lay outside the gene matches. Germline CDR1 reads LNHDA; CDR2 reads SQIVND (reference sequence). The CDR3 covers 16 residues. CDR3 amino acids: CASSRPGTSGSNEQFF. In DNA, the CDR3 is TGTGCCAGTAGTAGACCCGGGACTAGCGGGAGCAATGAGCAGTTCTTC.

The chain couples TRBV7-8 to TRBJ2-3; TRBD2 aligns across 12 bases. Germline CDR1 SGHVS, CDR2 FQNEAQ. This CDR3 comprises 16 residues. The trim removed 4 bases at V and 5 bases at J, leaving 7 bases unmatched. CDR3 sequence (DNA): TGTGCCAGCAGCTCCCCTAGCGGGGGGGCGATAGATACGCAGTATTTT. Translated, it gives CASSSPSGGAIDTQYF.

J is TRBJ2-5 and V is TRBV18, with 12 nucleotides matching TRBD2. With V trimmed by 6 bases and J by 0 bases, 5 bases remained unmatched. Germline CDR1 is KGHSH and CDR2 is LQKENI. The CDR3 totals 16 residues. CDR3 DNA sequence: TGTGCCAGCTCCTCCTGGACTAGCGGGAACCAAGAGACCCAGTACTTC. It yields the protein CASSSWTSGNQETQYF.

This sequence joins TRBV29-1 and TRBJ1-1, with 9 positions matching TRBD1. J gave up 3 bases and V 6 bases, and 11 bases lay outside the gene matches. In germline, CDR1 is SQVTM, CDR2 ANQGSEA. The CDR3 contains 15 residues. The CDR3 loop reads CSVLTTGGRDTEAFF. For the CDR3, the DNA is TGCAGCGTCCTAACGACAGGGGGGAGGGACACTGAAGCTTTCTTT. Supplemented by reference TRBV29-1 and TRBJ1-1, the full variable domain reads SAVISQKPSRDICQRGTSLTIQCQVDSQVTMMFWYRQQPGQSLTLIATANQGSEATYESGFVIDKFPISRPNLTFSTLTVSNMSPEDSSIYLCSVLTTGGRDTEAFFGQGTRLTVV.

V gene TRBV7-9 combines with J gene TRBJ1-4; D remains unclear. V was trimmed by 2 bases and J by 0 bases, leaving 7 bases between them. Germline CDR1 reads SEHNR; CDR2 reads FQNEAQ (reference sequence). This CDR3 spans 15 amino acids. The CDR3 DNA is TGTGCCAGCAGCTTAATAGGCGCAACTAATGAAAAACTGTTTTTT. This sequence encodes CASSLIGATNEKLFF.

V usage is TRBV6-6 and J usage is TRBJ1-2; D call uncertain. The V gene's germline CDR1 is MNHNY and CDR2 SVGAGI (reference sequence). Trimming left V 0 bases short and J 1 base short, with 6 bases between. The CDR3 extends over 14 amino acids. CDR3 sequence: CASSYSTSNYGYTF. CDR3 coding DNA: TGTGCCAGCAGTTACTCCACAAGTAACTATGGCTACACCTTC.

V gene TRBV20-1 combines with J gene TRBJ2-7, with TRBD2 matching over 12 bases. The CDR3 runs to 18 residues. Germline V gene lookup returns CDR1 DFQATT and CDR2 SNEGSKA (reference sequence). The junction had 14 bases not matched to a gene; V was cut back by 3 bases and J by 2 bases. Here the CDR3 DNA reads TGCAGTGCTAGTTTTAGGACTAGCGGGACCGTGAGTCCCTACGAGCAGTACTTC. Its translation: CSASFRTSGTVSPYEQYF.

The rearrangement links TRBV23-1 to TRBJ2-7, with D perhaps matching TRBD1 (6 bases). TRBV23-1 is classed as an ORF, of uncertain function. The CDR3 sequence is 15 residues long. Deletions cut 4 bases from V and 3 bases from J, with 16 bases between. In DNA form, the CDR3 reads TGCGCCAGCAGTCCTCCACAGGGAAAGTTCTACGAGCAGTACTTC. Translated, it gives CASSPPQGKFYEQYF.

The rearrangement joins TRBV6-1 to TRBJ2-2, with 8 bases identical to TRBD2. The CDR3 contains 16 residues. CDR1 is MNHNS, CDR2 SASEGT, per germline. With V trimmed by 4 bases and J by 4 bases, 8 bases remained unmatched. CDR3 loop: CASSVPVGTSTGELFF. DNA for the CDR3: TGTGCCAGCAGTGTTCCTGTGGGGACTAGCACCGGGGAGCTGTTTTTT.

The CDR3 region has the DNA TGTGCCAGCAGCCCTCGAGGGGGGGCCTCTCTCGGGACCCAGTACTTC. Translating it yields CASSPRGGASLGTQYF. The gene calls are TRBV3-1 (or the pseudogene TRBV3-2) and TRBJ2-5, with a tentative D call TRBD2 (7 bases). Trimming left V 4 bases short and J 7 bases short, with 22 bases between. The CDR3 totals 16 residues. The germline V gene encodes CDR1 LGHDT and CDR2 YNNKEL (reference sequence).

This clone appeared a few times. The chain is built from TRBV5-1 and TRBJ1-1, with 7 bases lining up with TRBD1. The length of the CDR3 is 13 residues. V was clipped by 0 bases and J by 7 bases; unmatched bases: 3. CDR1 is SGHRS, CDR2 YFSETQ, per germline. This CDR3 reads CASSLADRLEAFF. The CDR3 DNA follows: TGCGCCAGCAGCTTGGCGGACAGGCTTGAAGCTTTCTTT.

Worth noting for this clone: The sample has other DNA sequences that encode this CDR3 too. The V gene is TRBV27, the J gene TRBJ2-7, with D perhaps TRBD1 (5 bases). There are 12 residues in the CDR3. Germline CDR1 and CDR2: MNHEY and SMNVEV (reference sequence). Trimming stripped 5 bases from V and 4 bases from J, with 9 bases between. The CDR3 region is CASSDQGYEQYF. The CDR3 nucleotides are TGTGCCAGCAGTGACCAGGGATACGAGCAGTACTTC.

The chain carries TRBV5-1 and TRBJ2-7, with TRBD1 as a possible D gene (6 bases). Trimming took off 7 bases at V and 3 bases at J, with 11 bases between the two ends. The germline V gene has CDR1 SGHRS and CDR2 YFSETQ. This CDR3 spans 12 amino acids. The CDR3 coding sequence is TGCGCCAGCGCCCGGGACATCTACGAGCAGTACTTC. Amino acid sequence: CASARDIYEQYF. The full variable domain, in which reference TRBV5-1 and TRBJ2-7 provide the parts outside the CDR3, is KAGVTQTPRYLIKTRGQQVTLSCSPISGHRSVSWYQQTPGQGLQFLFEYFSETQRNKGNFPGRFSGRQFSNSRSEMNVSTLELGDSALYLCASARDIYEQYFGPGTRLTVT.

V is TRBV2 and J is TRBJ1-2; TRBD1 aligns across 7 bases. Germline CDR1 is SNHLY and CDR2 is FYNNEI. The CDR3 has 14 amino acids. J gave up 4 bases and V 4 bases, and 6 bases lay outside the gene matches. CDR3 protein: CASSVHGTVYGYTF. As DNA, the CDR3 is TGTGCCAGCAGTGTACACGGGACAGTCTATGGCTACACCTTC. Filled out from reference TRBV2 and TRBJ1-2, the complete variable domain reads EPEVTQTPSHQVTQMGQEVILRCVPISNHLYFYWYRQILGQKVEFLVSFYNNEISEKSEIFDDQFSVERPDGSNFTLKIRSTKLEDSAMYFCASSVHGTVYGYTFGSGTRLTVV.

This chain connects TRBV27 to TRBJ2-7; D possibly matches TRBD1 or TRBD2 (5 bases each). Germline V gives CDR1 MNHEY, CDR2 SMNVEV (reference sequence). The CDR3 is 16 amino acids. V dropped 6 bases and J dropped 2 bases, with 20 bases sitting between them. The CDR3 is CASSPPTGTRTYEQYF. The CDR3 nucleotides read TGTGCCAGCAGCCCACCTACCGGGACGAGAACCTACGAGCAGTACTTC.

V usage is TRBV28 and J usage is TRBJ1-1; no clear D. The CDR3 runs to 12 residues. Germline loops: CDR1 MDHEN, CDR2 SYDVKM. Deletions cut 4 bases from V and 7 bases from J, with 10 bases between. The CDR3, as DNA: TGTGCCAGCAGTTCTCTAGCCCTTGAAGCTTTCTTT. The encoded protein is CASSSLALEAFF.

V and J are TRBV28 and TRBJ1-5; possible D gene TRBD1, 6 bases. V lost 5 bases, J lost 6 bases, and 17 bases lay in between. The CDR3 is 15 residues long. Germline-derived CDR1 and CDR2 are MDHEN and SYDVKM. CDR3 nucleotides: TGTGCCAGCAGTCTAGGGAGGCTAGGGGGTCAGCCCCAGCATTTT. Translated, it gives CASSLGRLGGQPQHF.

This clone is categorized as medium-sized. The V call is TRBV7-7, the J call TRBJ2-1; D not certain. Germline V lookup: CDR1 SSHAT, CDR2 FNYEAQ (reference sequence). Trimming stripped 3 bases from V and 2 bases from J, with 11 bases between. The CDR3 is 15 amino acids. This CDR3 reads CASSLGIETYNEQFF. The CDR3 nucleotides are TGTGCCAGCAGCTTGGGGATAGAAACCTACAATGAGCAGTTCTTC.